Following are 15 T cell receptor beta chains from one sample sequenced in a study of T cells in localized non-small cell lung cancer. Here immunoSEQ multiplex PCR was the method, and the copy in TCRdb shows in-frame clones only, minus some. The data contain more than 15,000 clones, about 85% of them seen just once; the ten biggest clones take up 23%. The specimen was peripheral blood, collected before any cancer treatment. These receptors were collected from a male donor aged 60 or over with stage I lung adenocarcinoma.

V is TRBV5-6 and J is TRBJ1-3; 7 bases line up with TRBD1. This CDR3 contains 15 residues. The germline gives CDR1 SGHDT, CDR2 YYEEEE. Trimming cost V 4 bases and J 3 bases; bases outside gene matches: 7. CDR3 sequence (DNA): TGTGCCAGCAGCCAGACAGGGAAACTTGGAAACACCATATATTTT. It translates to CASSQTGKLGNTIYF.

This sequence joins TRBV6-5 and TRBJ2-7, with D hard to call. Germline-derived CDR1 and CDR2 are MNHEY and SVGAGI. CDR3 length: 15 amino acids. V lost 0 bases and J lost 2, with 11 bases in between. The CDR3 sequence: CASSYSNSIPYEQYF. DNA of the CDR3: TGTGCCAGCAGTTACTCTAACAGCATCCCCTACGAGCAGTACTTC.

The genes are TRBV5-6 and TRBJ1-6, with no clear D. There are 14 residues in the CDR3. CDR1 is SGHDT and CDR2 is YYEEEE in the germline V gene. V lost 2 bases and J 8 bases, leaving 11 bases between the germline ends. The CDR3 nucleotides are TGTGCCAGCAGCTTCGGCGTCGGTTATTCACCCCTCCACTTT. It translates to CASSFGVGYSPLHF.

This clone was recorded only once. In DNA, the CDR3 is TGTGCCAGCAGTCCCGGGACACTGTATAATTCACCCCTCCACTTT. Its protein product is CASSPGTLYNSPLHF. The chain combines TRBV28 with TRBJ1-6, with a weak D call TRBD1 (6 bases). The CDR3 totals 15 residues. V gave up 5 bases and J gave up 4 bases, with 12 bases separating them. Germline CDR1 reads MDHEN; CDR2 reads SYDVKM.

The rearrangement links TRBV11-2 to TRBJ1-6; D is possibly TRBD1 (6 bases). Germline CDR1 and CDR2: SGHAT and FQNNGV. The CDR3 is 16 amino acids. Trimming took off 4 bases at V and 4 bases at J, with 14 bases between the two ends. The CDR3 sequence: CASSSTGGTYNSPLHF. The DNA of the CDR3 is TGTGCCAGCAGCTCTACTGGAGGGACATATAATTCACCCCTCCACTTT.

The rearrangement uses TRBV6-4 and TRBJ2-7, with TRBD1 matching 7 bases. In germline, CDR1 is MRHNA, CDR2 SNTAGT. V was clipped by 0 bases and J by 9 bases; unmatched bases: 17. The CDR3 is 17 amino acids. The chain's CDR3 is CASSDSSYRDSDLGQYF. In DNA form, the CDR3 reads TGTGCCAGCAGTGACTCGAGTTATAGGGACAGCGACCTAGGGCAGTACTTC.

The chain's CDR3 is CAISVEASHEQFF. The CDR3 nucleotides are TGTGCCATCAGTGTCGAAGCGTCGCATGAGCAGTTCTTC. This sequence joins TRBV10-3 and TRBJ2-1; no firm D call. V was cut by 4 bases and J by 8 bases, with 12 bases left in between. Per germline, CDR1 ENHRY and CDR2 SYGVKD. This CDR3 is 13 amino acids long.

The chain combines TRBV5-6 with TRBJ2-7, with TRBD2 identical over 7 bases. Germline CDR1 SGHDT, CDR2 YYEEEE. This CDR3 contains 13 residues. V dropped 0 bases and J dropped 6; count of bases not matched to a gene: 3. In DNA, the CDR3 is TGTGCCAGCAGCTTGGGCCCTAGCGGCGAGCAGTACTTC. It yields the protein CASSLGPSGEQYF.

This clone was detected once. The chain joins TRBV29-1 to TRBJ2-2; TRBD1 is a possible D gene (6 bases). The CDR3 covers 13 residues. V lost 6 bases and J lost 0, with 8 bases in between. Germline V gene lookup returns CDR1 SQVTM and CDR2 ANQGSEA. CDR3 residues: CSVGTPNTGELFF. CDR3 nucleotide sequence: TGCAGCGTAGGGACACCGAACACCGGGGAGCTGTTTTTT.

This clone showed up just a few times. V is TRBV19 and J is TRBJ2-3; D gene ambiguous. Trimming cost V 3 bases and J 2 bases, with 9 bases left between them. This CDR3 is built from 14 residues. Looked up from germline, CDR1 is LNHDA and CDR2 is SQIVND (reference sequence). CDR3 sequence (DNA): TGTGCCAGTAGTATTGGTCCGAACACAGATACGCAGTATTTT. Its translation: CASSIGPNTDTQYF.

This rearrangement joins TRBV11-2 to TRBJ1-1, with a weak D call TRBD1 (5 bases). CDR1 and CDR2 (germline): SGHAT, FQNNGV. This CDR3 has 14 amino acids. Deletions cut 1 base from V and 1 base from J, with 7 bases between. In DNA, the CDR3 is TGTGCCAGCAGCTTAGTCACAGGGAACACTGAAGCTTTCTTT. The encoded protein is CASSLVTGNTEAFF. Combining the CDR3 with reference TRBV11-2 and TRBJ1-1 gives the whole variable domain EAGVAQSPRYKIIEKRQSVAFWCNPISGHATLYWYQQILGQGPKLLIQFQNNGVVDDSQLPKDRFSAERLKGVDSTLKIQPAKLEDSAVYLCASSLVTGNTEAFFGQGTRLTVV.

The chain employs TRBV4-2 and TRBJ2-4; perhaps TRBD1 as D (5 bases). The CDR3 runs to 15 residues. Germline V lookup: CDR1 LGHNA, CDR2 YNFKEQ. V shed 0 bases and J shed 6 bases, with 12 bases lying between them. CDR3 DNA sequence: TGTGCCAGCAGCCAAGAACGGCAGGGCAGAAACATTCAGTACTTC. This translates into CASSQERQGRNIQYF.

This chain uses TRBV5-1 with TRBJ1-6; maybe TRBD1 (5 bases). The CDR3 consists of 14 residues. Germline loops: CDR1 SGHRS, CDR2 YFSETQ. V was pared by 3 bases and J by 7 bases, with 11 bases between. The chain's CDR3 is CASSSGTVNSPLHF. DNA of the CDR3: TGCGCCAGCAGCTCCGGGACGGTGAATTCACCCCTCCACTTT.

The rearrangement joins TRBV28 to TRBJ2-5; D remains ambiguous. V lost 5 bases to trimming and J lost 4 bases, with 20 bases between them. Germline-derived CDR1 and CDR2 are MDHEN and SYDVKM. The CDR3 is 16 amino acids. The chain's CDR3 is CASSLHGAPLPETQYF. CDR3 bases: TGTGCCAGCAGTCTCCACGGAGCTCCCCTTCCAGAGACCCAGTACTTC.

The chain has TRBV7-2 and TRBJ2-7; unclear D gene. The CDR3 has 15 amino acids. Germline V gene sequence: CDR1 SGHTA, CDR2 FQGNSA. V shed 3 bases and J shed 2 bases, with 14 bases lying between them. In DNA form, the CDR3 reads TGTGCCAGCAGCTTTTCGATAGATCAGGCCTACGAGCAGTACTTC. Residues: CASSFSIDQAYEQYF.